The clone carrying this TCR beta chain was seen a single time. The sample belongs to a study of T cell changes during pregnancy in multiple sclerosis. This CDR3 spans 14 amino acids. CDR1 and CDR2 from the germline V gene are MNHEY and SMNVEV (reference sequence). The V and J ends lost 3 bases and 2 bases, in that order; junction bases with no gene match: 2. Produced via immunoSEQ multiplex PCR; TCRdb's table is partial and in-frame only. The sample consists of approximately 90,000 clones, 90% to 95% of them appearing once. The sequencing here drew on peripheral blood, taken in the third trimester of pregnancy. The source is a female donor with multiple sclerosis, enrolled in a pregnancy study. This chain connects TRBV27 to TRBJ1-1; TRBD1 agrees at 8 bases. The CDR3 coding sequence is TGTGCCAGCAGTTTGGCAGGGGGCAACACTGAAGCTTTCTTT. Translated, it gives CASSLAGGNTEAFF.